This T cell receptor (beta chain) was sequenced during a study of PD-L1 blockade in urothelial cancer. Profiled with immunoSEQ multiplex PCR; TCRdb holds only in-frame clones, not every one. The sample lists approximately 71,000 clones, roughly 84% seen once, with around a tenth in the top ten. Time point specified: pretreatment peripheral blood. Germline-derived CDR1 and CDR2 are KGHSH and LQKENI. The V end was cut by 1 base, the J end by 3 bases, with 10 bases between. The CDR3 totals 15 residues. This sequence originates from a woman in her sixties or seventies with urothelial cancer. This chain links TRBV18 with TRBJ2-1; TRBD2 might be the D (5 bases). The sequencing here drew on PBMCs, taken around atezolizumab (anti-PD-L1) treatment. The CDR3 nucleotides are TGTGCCAGCTCACCACAATCTAGCTTCTACAATGAGCAGTTCTTC. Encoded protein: CASSPQSSFYNEQFF.